One and the same sample provided the 8 T cell receptor beta chains below, sequenced in a study of CD8+ T cells in alopecia areata. Treatment: oral pan-JAK inhibitor, 5-10 mg twice daily. Peripheral blood, together with lesional scalp punch biopsies, was collected from alopecia areata patients. Reverse transcribed after extraction, RNA yielded cDNA as the sequencing template. Assay used: immunoSEQ multiplex PCR; TCRdb lists only in-frame clones, some missing. The sample has approximately 4,300 clones; roughly 71% are singletons. Sequencing used skin, obtained at week 24, from a patient treated with tofacitinib. The receptor set was obtained from a human donor with alopecia areata.

The chain is built from TRBV6-1 and TRBJ1-1, with D maybe TRBD1 (5 bases). Per the germline V gene, CDR1 is MNHNS and CDR2 is SASEGT. CDR3 size: 15 residues. V dropped 2 bases and J dropped 4 bases, with 14 bases sitting between them. CDR3 loop: CASSEWFPGGTEAFF. DNA of the CDR3: TGTGCCAGCAGTGAATGGTTTCCCGGGGGCACTGAAGCTTTCTTT.

Worth noting for this clone: One end of the junction does not line up with germline, which may come from a read error. This chain uses TRBV4-1 with TRBJ2-5; possible D gene TRBD1, 6 bases. The CDR3 extends over 14 amino acids. In germline, CDR1 is MGHRA, CDR2 YSYEKL. The CDR3 region has the DNA TGCGCCAGCAGCCAAGTGGGGGCAGGGCGGTTTGTGGACTTC. It specifies CASSQVGAGRFVDF.

The chain uses TRBV4-3 and TRBJ1-6; D possibly corresponds to TRBD1 (6 bases). Per germline, CDR1 LGHNA and CDR2 YSLEER. Trimming cost V 3 bases and J 7 bases, with 22 bases left between them. The CDR3 is made up of 18 amino acids. CDR3 loop: CASSQVKQTGPKNSPLHF. The CDR3 coding sequence is TGCGCCAGCAGCCAGGTGAAACAGACAGGCCCTAAGAATTCACCCCTCCACTTT.

J is TRBJ2-3 and V is TRBV7-9, with TRBD1 matching over 8 bases. Germline trimming cut 2 bases from V and 7 bases from J; bases unmatched to any gene: 8. Germline-derived CDR1 and CDR2 are SEHNR and FQNEAQ (reference sequence). The CDR3 runs 15 residues. CDR3 nucleotide sequence: TGTGCCAGCAGCTTAATCAGGGGGCGATTGAATACGCAGTATTTT. Protein sequence: CASSLIRGRLNTQYF.

The chain joins TRBV6-1 to TRBJ2-1; a possible D gene is TRBD1 (6 bases). The CDR3 has 14 residues. The ends were cut back, 6 bases at V and 6 bases at J, with 15 bases in the middle. Germline V gene data show CDR1 as MNHNS and CDR2 as SASEGT. For the CDR3, the DNA is TGTGCCAGCAGCAGGGACACTGGAGGCAATGAGCAGTTCTTC. Its protein is CASSRDTGGNEQFF.

CDR3 in amino acids: CASSSRIQGLSYEQYF. Written as DNA, the CDR3 is TGTGCCAGCAGTTCACGAATACAGGGGTTAAGCTACGAGCAGTACTTC. The chain employs TRBV28 and TRBJ2-7; TRBD1 agrees at 7 bases. The V segment lost 4 bases and the J segment 3 bases; nucleotides outside the gene matches: 12. The CDR3 spans 16 residues. Germline V gene data show CDR1 as MDHEN and CDR2 as SYDVKM.

With regard to this clone: This may stem from a read error, because a much larger clone lies one nucleotide away. This chain uses TRBV4-3 with TRBJ2-3, with D perhaps TRBD2 (6 bases). Germline CDR1 reads LGHNA; CDR2 reads YSLEER. The CDR3 is made up of 16 amino acids. The V end was cut by 0 bases, the J end by 2 bases, with 12 bases between. The CDR3 nucleotides are TGCGCCAGCAGCCAAGATCTCCAGCGGGCCACAGATACGCAGTATTTT. As protein: CASSQDLQRATDTQYF.

The rearrangement joins TRBV5-1 to TRBJ1-5; D call uncertain. The CDR3 spans 17 residues. Germline V gives CDR1 SGHRS, CDR2 YFSETQ. The V and J ends lost 0 bases and 1 base respectively, with 14 bases between them. Written as DNA, the CDR3 is TGCGCCAGCAGCTTGGGTGTTATGGGCGAGAGCAATCAGCCCCAGCATTTT. Its protein is CASSLGVMGESNQPQHF.